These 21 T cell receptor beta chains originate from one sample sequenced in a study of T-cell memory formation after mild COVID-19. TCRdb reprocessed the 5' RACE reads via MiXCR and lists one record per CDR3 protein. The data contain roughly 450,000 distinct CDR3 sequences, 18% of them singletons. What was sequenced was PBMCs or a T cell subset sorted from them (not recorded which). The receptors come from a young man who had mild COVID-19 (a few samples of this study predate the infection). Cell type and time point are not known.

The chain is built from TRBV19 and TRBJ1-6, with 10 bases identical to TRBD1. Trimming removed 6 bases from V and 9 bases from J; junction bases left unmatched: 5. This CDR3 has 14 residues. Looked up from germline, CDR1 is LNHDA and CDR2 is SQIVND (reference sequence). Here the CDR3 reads CASRLGQGVSPLHF. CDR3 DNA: TGTGCCAGTAGACTCGGACAGGGGGTTTCACCCCTCCACTTT.

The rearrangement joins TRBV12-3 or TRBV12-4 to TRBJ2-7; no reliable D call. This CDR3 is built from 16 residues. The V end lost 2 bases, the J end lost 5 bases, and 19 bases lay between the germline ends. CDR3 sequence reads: CASSLRAGRTSNEQYF. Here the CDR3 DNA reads TGTGCCAGCAGTTTACGGGCAGGACGAACCTCAAACGAGCAGTACTTC.

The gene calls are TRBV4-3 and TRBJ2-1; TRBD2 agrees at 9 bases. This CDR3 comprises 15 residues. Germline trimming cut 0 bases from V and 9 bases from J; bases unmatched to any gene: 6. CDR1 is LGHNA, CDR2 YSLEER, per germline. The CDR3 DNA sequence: TGCGCCAGCAGCCAAGATATGCAGCGGGGGGTTGAGCAGTTCTTC. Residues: CASSQDMQRGVEQFF.

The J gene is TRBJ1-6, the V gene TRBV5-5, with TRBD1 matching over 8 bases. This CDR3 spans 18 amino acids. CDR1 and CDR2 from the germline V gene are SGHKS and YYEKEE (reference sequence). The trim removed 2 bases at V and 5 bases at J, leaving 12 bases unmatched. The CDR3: CASSLMGQAGGNNSPLHF. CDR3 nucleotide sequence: TGTGCCAGCAGCTTAATGGGGCAGGCAGGGGGCAATAATTCACCCCTCCACTTT.

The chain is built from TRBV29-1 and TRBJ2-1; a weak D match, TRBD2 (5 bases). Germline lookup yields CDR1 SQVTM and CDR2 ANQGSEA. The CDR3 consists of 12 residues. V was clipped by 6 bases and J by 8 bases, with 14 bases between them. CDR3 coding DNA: TGCAGCGTAGAGGGTCCCCCAGATGAGCAGTTCTTC. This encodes CSVEGPPDEQFF.

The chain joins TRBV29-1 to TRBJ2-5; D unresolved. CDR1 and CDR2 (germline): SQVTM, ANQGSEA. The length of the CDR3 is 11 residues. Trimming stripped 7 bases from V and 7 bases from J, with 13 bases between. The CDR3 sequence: CSALLGGTQYF. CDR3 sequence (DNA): TGCAGCGCCCTTTTGGGTGGGACCCAGTACTTC.

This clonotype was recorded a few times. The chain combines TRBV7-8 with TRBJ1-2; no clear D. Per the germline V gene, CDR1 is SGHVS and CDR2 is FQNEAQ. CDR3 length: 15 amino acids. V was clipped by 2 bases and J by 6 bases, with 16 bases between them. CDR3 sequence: CASSLRRPRRDGYTF. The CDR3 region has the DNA TGTGCCAGCAGCTTACGACGGCCCCGGCGTGATGGCTACACCTTC.

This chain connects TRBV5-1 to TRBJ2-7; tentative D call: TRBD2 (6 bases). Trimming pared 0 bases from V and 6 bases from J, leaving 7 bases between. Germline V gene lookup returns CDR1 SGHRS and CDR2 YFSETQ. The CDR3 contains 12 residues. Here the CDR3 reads CASSLAGGEQYF. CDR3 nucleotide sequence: TGCGCCAGCAGCTTGGCCGGGGGCGAGCAGTACTTC. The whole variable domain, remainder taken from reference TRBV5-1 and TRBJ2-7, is KAGVTQTPRYLIKTRGQQVTLSCSPISGHRSVSWYQQTPGQGLQFLFEYFSETQRNKGNFPGRFSGRQFSNSRSEMNVSTLELGDSALYLCASSLAGGEQYFGPGTRLTVT.

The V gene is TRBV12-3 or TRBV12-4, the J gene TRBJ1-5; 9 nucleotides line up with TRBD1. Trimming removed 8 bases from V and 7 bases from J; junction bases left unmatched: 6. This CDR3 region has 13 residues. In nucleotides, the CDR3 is TGTGCCAGCGTCCGACAGGGGGAACAGCCCCAGCATTTT. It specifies CASVRQGEQPQHF.

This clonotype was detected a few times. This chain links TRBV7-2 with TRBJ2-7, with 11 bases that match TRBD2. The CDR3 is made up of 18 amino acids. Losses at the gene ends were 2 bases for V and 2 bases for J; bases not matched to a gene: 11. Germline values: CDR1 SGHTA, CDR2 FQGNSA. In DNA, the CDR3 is TGTGCCAGCAGCTTATCCCCGCCCGGGACTAGCGGTACCTACGAGCAGTACTTC. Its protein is CASSLSPPGTSGTYEQYF.

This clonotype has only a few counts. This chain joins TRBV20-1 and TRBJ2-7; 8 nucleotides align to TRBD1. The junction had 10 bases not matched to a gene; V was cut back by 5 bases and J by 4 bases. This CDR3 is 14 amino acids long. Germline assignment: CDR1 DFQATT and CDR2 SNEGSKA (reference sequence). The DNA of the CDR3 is TGCAGTGCTCTCCCCCCACAGGGGGTGTACGAGCAGTACTTC. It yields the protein CSALPPQGVYEQYF.

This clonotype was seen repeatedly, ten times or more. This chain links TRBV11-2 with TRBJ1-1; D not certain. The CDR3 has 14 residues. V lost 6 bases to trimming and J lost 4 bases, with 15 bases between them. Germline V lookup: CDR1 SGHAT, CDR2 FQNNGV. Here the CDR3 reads CASRTGWGSTEAFF. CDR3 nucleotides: TGTGCCAGCAGAACCGGGTGGGGTAGCACTGAAGCTTTCTTT.

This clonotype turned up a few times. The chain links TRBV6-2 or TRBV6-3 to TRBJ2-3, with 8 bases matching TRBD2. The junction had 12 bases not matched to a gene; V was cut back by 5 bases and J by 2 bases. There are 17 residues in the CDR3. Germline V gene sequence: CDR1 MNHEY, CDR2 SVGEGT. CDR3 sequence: CASSPNWRGAHTDTQYF. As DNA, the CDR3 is TGTGCCAGCAGTCCAAACTGGCGGGGGGCCCACACAGATACGCAGTATTTT.

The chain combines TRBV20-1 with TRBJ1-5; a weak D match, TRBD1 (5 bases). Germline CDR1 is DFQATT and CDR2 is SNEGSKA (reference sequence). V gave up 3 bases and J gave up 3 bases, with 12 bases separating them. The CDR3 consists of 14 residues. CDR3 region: CSASYRRSNQPQHF. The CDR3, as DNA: TGCAGTGCTAGCTACAGGCGTTCCAATCAGCCCCAGCATTTT.

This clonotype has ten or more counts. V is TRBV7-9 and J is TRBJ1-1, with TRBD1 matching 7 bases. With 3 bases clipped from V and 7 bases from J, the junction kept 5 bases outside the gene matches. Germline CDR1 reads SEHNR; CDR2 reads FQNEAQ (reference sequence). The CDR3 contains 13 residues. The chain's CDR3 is CASSFYRGGEAFF. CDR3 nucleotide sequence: TGTGCCAGCAGCTTCTACAGGGGAGGTGAAGCTTTCTTT.

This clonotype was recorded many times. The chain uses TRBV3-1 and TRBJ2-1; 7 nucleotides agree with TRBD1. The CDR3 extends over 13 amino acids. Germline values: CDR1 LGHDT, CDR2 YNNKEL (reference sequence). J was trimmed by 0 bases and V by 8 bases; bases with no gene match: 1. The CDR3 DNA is TGTGCCAGCCGGGACAGCTCCTACAATGAGCAGTTCTTC. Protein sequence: CASRDSSYNEQFF.

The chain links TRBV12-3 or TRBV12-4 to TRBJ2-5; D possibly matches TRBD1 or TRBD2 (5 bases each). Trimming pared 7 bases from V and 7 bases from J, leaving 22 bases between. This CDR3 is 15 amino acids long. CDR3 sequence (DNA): TGTGCCAGCACTCATACCGGGACGCAGGTCGGGACCCAGTACTTC. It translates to CASTHTGTQVGTQYF.

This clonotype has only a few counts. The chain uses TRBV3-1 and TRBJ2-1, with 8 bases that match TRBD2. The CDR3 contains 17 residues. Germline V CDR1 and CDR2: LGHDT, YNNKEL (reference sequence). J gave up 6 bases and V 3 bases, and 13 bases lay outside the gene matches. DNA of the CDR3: TGTGCCAGCAGCCACATGGGCGGAGCGGGGGCCCGCAATGAGCAGTTCTTC. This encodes CASSHMGGAGARNEQFF.

The CDR3 protein is CASSLVGGQSYNEQFF. As DNA, the CDR3 is TGTGCCAGCAGCTTAGTGGGCGGACAGAGTTACAATGAGCAGTTCTTC. The chain combines TRBV7-6 with TRBJ2-1; D might be TRBD1 (6 bases). Trimming pared 1 base from V and 4 bases from J, leaving 14 bases between. The CDR3 loop spans 16 amino acids. Germline CDR1 and CDR2: SGHVS and FNYEAQ.

The DNA for the CDR3 is TGCGCCAGCAGAGCACGACAGGGCACCTCTGGGGCCAACGTCCTGACTTTC. Its protein product is CASRARQGTSGANVLTF. The chain recombines TRBV5-1 with TRBJ2-6, with 7 bases lining up with TRBD1. Per the germline V gene, CDR1 is SGHRS and CDR2 is YFSETQ. V was pared by 5 bases and J by 0 bases, with 8 bases of the junction left unmatched. The CDR3 loop spans 17 amino acids.

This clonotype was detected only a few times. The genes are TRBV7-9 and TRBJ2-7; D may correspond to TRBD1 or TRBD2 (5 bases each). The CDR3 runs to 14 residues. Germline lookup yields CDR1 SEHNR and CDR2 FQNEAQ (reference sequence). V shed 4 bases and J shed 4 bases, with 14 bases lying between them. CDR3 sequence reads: CASSSRDRAYEQYV. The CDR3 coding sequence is TGTGCCAGCAGCTCCCGGGACCGGGCTTACGAGCAGTACGTC.